This TCR beta chain was sequenced for a study of brain T cells in children with intractable seizures. Broader study findings: Pre- and post-surgery blood differed in depth, so pre-surgery absences may be undersampling. Only CDR3 sequence similarity suggested viral specificity, without known HCMV serostatus.

The germline V gene encodes CDR1 PRHDT and CDR2 FYEKMQ (reference sequence). Unmatched junction bases numbered 5, after V lost 5 bases and J lost 4 bases. CDR3 length equals 14 residues. The time point denotes: blood from clinic visit 5 months post-surgery; TSC patient then seizure free. The sequenced cases were selected for having the highest brain T cell transcript signatures. Patients received at least one anti-epileptic drug before surgery. TCRdb's copy holds only in-frame clones and misses some; the assay was immunoSEQ multiplex PCR. Counted here are 340,000 or so clones, 85% to 95% occurring once; the ten biggest clones make up under 7%. With regard to this clone: The antigen is undetermined.

This specimen consisted of peripheral blood, obtained roughly 5 months after surgery. The gene calls are TRBV13 and TRBJ1-3; the match to TRBD1 covers 7 bases. The TCR sequence derives from a boy under three years old with tuberous sclerosis and intractable seizures. The CDR3 DNA follows: TGTGCCAGCAGCGCCTCGACAGGGGGAAACACCATATATTTT. It yields the protein CASSASTGGNTIYF.